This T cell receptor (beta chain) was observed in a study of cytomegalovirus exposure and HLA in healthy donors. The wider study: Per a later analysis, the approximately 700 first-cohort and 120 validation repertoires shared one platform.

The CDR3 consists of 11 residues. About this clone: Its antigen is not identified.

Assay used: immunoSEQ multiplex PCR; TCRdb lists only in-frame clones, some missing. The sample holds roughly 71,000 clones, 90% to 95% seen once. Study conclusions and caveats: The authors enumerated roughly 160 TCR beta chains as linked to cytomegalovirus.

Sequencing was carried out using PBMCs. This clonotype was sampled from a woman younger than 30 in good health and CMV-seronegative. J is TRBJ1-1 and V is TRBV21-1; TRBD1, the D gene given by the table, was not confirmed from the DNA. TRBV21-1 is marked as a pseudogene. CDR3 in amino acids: CASSNGTEAFF. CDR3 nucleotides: TGTGCCAGCAGCAATGGGACAGAGGCTTTCTTT.